These T cell receptor beta chains were read from a single sample in a study of blood T cell repertoires in COVID-19. The protocol was immunoSEQ multiplex PCR, while the TCRdb copy is restricted to in-frame clones and leaves out a portion. The data contain about 270,000 clones, around 89% of them singletons. What was sequenced was PBMCs or T cells enriched from blood (not recorded which). These receptor sequences come from a woman aged 30 to 39 with acute COVID-19. The CDR3 runs from the conserved cysteine through the conserved F or W. A D gene is named only where the DNA matches it firmly. Rows give clone size only sometimes, using once, few, many, or a class for an expanded clone.

D: TRBD2
size: .
J: TRBJ2-2
V: TRBV28
DNA: TGTGCCGGGAAATCTAGCGGGAGATCTCGGATCGGGGAGCTGTTTTTT
CDR3: CAGKSSGRSRIGELFF

D: .
size: once
J: TRBJ2-7
V: TRBV5-4
DNA: TGTGCCAGCAGCTTGGGGAGGACCTACGAGCAGTACTTC
CDR3: CASSLGRTYEQYF

D: .
size: once
J: TRBJ2-2
V: TRBV27
DNA: TGTGCCAGCAGTTCAATCACAGGGTTGAGAACCGGGGAGCTGTTTTTT
CDR3: CASSSITGLRTGELFF

D: .
size: .
J: TRBJ2-7
V: TRBV4-3
DNA: TGCGCCAGCAGCCAAGCTCTGACAGCTACTTACGAGCAGTACTTC
CDR3: CASSQALTATYEQYF

D: .
size: .
J: TRBJ2-3
V: TRBV12-3/TRBV12-4
DNA: TGTGCCAGCAGTGTAACCAGTGCAGATACGCAGTATTTT
CDR3: CASSVTSADTQYF

D: TRBD2
size: .
J: TRBJ2-3
V: TRBV18
DNA: TGTGCCAGCTCACCGCCGGGACTAGCGGGAGGGCCTGGCACAGATACGCAGTATTTT
CDR3: CASSPPGLAGGPGTDTQYF

D: .
size: .
J: TRBJ2-1
V: TRBV5-4
DNA: TGTGCCAGCAGCCGACCCGGGACTGCCAACAATGAGCAGTTCTTC
CDR3: CASSRPGTANNEQFF

D: TRBD2
size: .
J: TRBJ2-7
V: TRBV4-1
DNA: TGCGCCAGCAGCCATGACGGGACTAGCTCTTTCTACGAGCAGTACTTC
CDR3: CASSHDGTSSFYEQYF

D: .
size: .
J: TRBJ1-1
V: TRBV7-3
DNA: TGTGCCAGCAGCTTACAGGTGAACACTGAAGCTTTCTTT
CDR3: CASSLQVNTEAFF

D: .
size: .
J: TRBJ1-1
V: TRBV3-1/TRBV3-2
DNA: TGTGCCAGCAGCCAAGATCACGGGATCACTGAAGCTTTCTTT
CDR3: CASSQDHGITEAFF

D: .
size: .
J: TRBJ2-6
V: TRBV28
DNA: TGTGCCAGCAGGGACAACAGGGTCTCTGGGGCCAACGTCCTGACTTTC
CDR3: CASRDNRVSGANVLTF

D: TRBD1
size: .
J: TRBJ1-1
V: TRBV29-1
DNA: TGCAGCGTTGGGCGACAGGGGAACACTGAAGCTTTCTTT
CDR3: CSVGRQGNTEAFF

D: .
size: few
J: TRBJ2-3
V: TRBV27
DNA: TGTGCCACTCGCTGGGACTCTCGTAACACAGATACGCAGTATTTT
CDR3: CATRWDSRNTDTQYF

D: .
size: .
J: TRBJ1-4
V: TRBV19
DNA: TGTGCCAGTAGTCATATACAGACTAATGAAAAACTGTTTTTT
CDR3: CASSHIQTNEKLFF

D: .
size: once
J: TRBJ1-4
V: TRBV3-1/TRBV3-2
DNA: TGTGCCAGCAGCCAGGTCGCGGGGAAAGATGAAAAACTGTTTTTT
CDR3: CASSQVAGKDEKLFF

D: .
size: .
J: TRBJ1-4
V: TRBV27
DNA: TGTGCCAGCAGTTTTGCGGGGGCCTATGAAAAACTGTTTTTT
CDR3: CASSFAGAYEKLFF

D: .
size: .
J: TRBJ1-4
V: TRBV18
DNA: TGTGCCAGCTCACCCACACAGGGCCGCGCAACTAATGAAAAACTGTTTTTT
CDR3: CASSPTQGRATNEKLFF

D: TRBD2
size: .
J: TRBJ2-7
V: TRBV2
DNA: TGTGCCAGCAGTGACACTAGCGGGAGGGCCGACGAGCAGTACTTC
CDR3: CASSDTSGRADEQYF

D: .
size: few
J: TRBJ1-4
V: TRBV28
DNA: TGTGCCGTCGGGGGGGGGCTCCGTGAAAAACTGTTTTTT
CDR3: CAVGGGLREKLFF

D: TRBD1
size: .
J: TRBJ2-7
V: TRBV29-1
DNA: TGCAGCGTTCTTTTCACAGGGGGTTTACGCGAGCAGTACTTC
CDR3: CSVLFTGGLREQYF

D: TRBD2
size: .
J: TRBJ2-1
V: TRBV4-2
DNA: TGTGCCAGCAGCCAAGAAGGTATCGCGGGGGTTAGCTCCTACAATGAGCAGTTCTTC
CDR3: CASSQEGIAGVSSYNEQFF

D: TRBD2
size: once
J: TRBJ2-5
V: TRBV6-6
DNA: TGTGCCAGCAGTCCAAAAACCGGGACTAGCGGGAGAAGTGGAGAGACCCAGTACTTC
CDR3: CASSPKTGTSGRSGETQYF

D: TRBD1
size: .
J: TRBJ1-2
V: TRBV19
DNA: TGTGCCAGTAGTCGGGACAGTCTCGGCTACACCTTC
CDR3: CASSRDSLGYTF

D: .
size: .
J: TRBJ1-4
V: TRBV7-9
DNA: TGTGCCAGCAGCCTTAGACAGGATGAAAAACTGTTTTTT
CDR3: CASSLRQDEKLFF

D: TRBD1
size: .
J: TRBJ1-1
V: TRBV28
DNA: TGTGCCAGCAGTTCTGGGACAGGGAGAACTGAAGCTTTCTTT
CDR3: CASSSGTGRTEAFF

D: .
size: .
J: TRBJ1-5
V: TRBV19
DNA: TGTGCCAGTAGTCAGGGGTACAATCAGCCCCAGCATTTT
CDR3: CASSQGYNQPQHF

D: .
size: .
J: TRBJ1-5
V: TRBV5-1
DNA: TGCGCCAGCAGCTTATTTCCTTCCAGCAATCAGCCCCAGCATTTT
CDR3: CASSLFPSSNQPQHF

D: .
size: .
J: TRBJ2-7
V: TRBV28
DNA: TGTGCCAGCAGTACTCGGGAAGATGGATGGGAGCAGTACTTC
CDR3: CASSTREDGWEQYF

D: .
size: once
J: TRBJ2-7
V: TRBV6-2/TRBV6-3
DNA: TGTGCCAGCAGTCATGGTGACAACTACGAGCAGTACTTC
CDR3: CASSHGDNYEQYF

D: .
size: .
J: TRBJ1-6
V: TRBV3-1/TRBV3-2
DNA: TGTGCCAGCAGCCAAACGAGGGCTTGGAATAATTCACCCCTCCACTTT
CDR3: CASSQTRAWNNSPLHF

D: .
size: .
J: TRBJ2-1
V: TRBV4-3
DNA: TGCGCCAGCAGCCAAGATCCGACGGAGGCCTACAATGAGCAGTTCTTC
CDR3: CASSQDPTEAYNEQFF

D: TRBD1
size: .
J: TRBJ1-1
V: TRBV29-1
DNA: TGCAGCGTGGATAGACAGGGTCAGGGCACTGAAGCTTTCTTT
CDR3: CSVDRQGQGTEAFF

D: .
size: .
J: TRBJ1-5
V: TRBV19
DNA: TGTGCCAGTAGTATGGGTGGAGGGGTCAACAATCAGCCCCAGCATTTT
CDR3: CASSMGGGVNNQPQHF

D: .
size: .
J: TRBJ2-3
V: TRBV6-5
DNA: TGTGCCAGCAGTAAATTGCGGGGAAACACAGATACGCAGTATTTT
CDR3: CASSKLRGNTDTQYF

D: TRBD1
size: .
J: TRBJ2-3
V: TRBV27
DNA: TGTGCCAGCAGTAGTAGGGGGACAGCTAGCACAGATACGCAGTATTTT
CDR3: CASSSRGTASTDTQYF

D: TRBD2
size: .
J: TRBJ2-7
V: TRBV6-6
DNA: TGTGCCAGCAGTCCGACTAGCGGGAGCTACGAGCAGTACTTC
CDR3: CASSPTSGSYEQYF

D: TRBD2
size: .
J: TRBJ2-2
V: TRBV7-6
DNA: TGTGCCAGCAGCTTAGTGACTAGCGGTGACACCGGGGAGCTGTTTTTT
CDR3: CASSLVTSGDTGELFF

D: TRBD1
size: .
J: TRBJ1-1
V: TRBV5-1
DNA: TGCGCCAGCAGCGTGGCGACAGGGGGCTTTGGAACTGAAGCTTTCTTT
CDR3: CASSVATGGFGTEAFF

D: TRBD2
size: .
J: TRBJ2-1
V: TRBV24-1
DNA: TGTGCCACCAGTGATTGGACTAGAACGGGGGGGGAGCAGTTCTTC
CDR3: CATSDWTRTGGEQFF

D: TRBD1
size: .
J: TRBJ1-5
V: TRBV6-5
DNA: TGTGCCAGCAGATGGGGACAGGTGAGCAATCAGCCCCAGCATTTT
CDR3: CASRWGQVSNQPQHF

D: TRBD1
size: .
J: TRBJ2-7
V: TRBV7-9
DNA: TGTGCCAGCAGCTCGGGACAGGGGCCGAGCTCCTACGAGCAGTACTTC
CDR3: CASSSGQGPSSYEQYF

D: .
size: .
J: TRBJ1-1
V: TRBV28
DNA: TGTGCCAGCAGAGACCGGCGGGCGGGTACTGAAGCTTTCTTT
CDR3: CASRDRRAGTEAFF

D: TRBD2
size: .
J: TRBJ2-7
V: TRBV7-3
DNA: TGTGCCAGCAGCTTAACAGCGGGAGGTCCCAGCGAGCAGTACTTC
CDR3: CASSLTAGGPSEQYF

D: .
size: .
J: TRBJ1-3
V: TRBV7-3
DNA: TGTGCCCTACCGAATGAGGAAAACACCATATATTTT
CDR3: CALPNEENTIYF

D: TRBD1
size: .
J: TRBJ1-4
V: TRBV2
DNA: TGTGCCAGCAGTGAGGGGACAGCCCTAAAACTGTTTTTT
CDR3: CASSEGTALKLFF

D: .
size: .
J: TRBJ1-1
V: TRBV12-3/TRBV12-4
DNA: TGTGCCAGCAGTAAACAGACAAACACTGAAGCTTTCTTT
CDR3: CASSKQTNTEAFF